The clone carrying this T cell receptor beta chain appeared many times. TCRdb recomputed calls from the RT-PCR reads with MiXCR, one row per CDR3 protein. This table has fewer than 500,000 distinct CDR3 sequences, approximately 16% appearing once. The sample comes from a study of patients and donors after allogeneic stem cell transplantation. The source is a human donor who was either an allogeneic HSCT recipient or a stem cell or donor lymphocyte infusion donor (not recorded which). It is not recorded whose cells these are; they may come from a transplant donor. Sequenced sample: blood, either unsorted or a sorted T cell fraction (not recorded which).

The CDR3 sequence: CASSLKYTGELFF. The CDR3 nucleotides read TGTGCCAGCAGTTTAAAATACACCGGGGAGCTGTTTTTT. J is TRBJ2-2 and V is TRBV12-3 or TRBV12-4, with D uncertain. The CDR3 spans 13 residues. Trimming took off 2 bases at V and 3 bases at J, with 4 bases between the two ends.